Listed below are T cell receptor beta chains from one sample, sequenced in a study of Ad26.COV2.S vaccination and SARS-CoV-2 variants. Data came from immunoSEQ multiplex PCR; TCRdb stores just in-frame clones and leaves some out. This sample carries 290,000 or so clones, 70% to 90% of them seen once, and the ten largest clones take approximately 3.4%. The sample was peripheral blood, taken in a trial of Ad26.COV2.S vaccine versus placebo. These receptors were taken from a person aged 18-65 years who received the Ad26.COV2.S COVID-19 vaccine or a placebo. The CDR3 runs from the conserved cysteine through the conserved F or W. Each record gives: clone size, V gene, D gene, J gene, CDR3 protein, CDR3 DNA. D genes are given only for firm matches. Size is omitted from some rows. Given values are once, few, many or a class for expanded clones.

>.|TRBV7-8|TRBD1|TRBJ1-2
CASSRDRGYGYTF
TGTGCCAGCAGCCGGGACAGGGGGTATGGCTACACCTTC
>.|TRBV7-2|.|TRBJ2-7
CASSLEQGYEQYF
TGTGCCAGCAGCTTAGAGCAGGGCTACGAGCAGTACTTC
>.|TRBV4-1|.|TRBJ1-3
CASSQAALDGNTIYF
TGCGCCAGCAGCCAAGCAGCGCTTGATGGAAACACCATATATTTT
>.|TRBV18|TRBD1|TRBJ2-1
CASSGVAPAPGQGSNEQFF
TGTGCCAGCTCAGGCGTTGCACCGGCACCGGGACAGGGGAGCAATGAGCAGTTCTTC
>.|TRBV6-5|.|TRBJ2-1
CASSFSDVYNEQFF
TGTGCCAGCAGTTTTTCGGACGTCTACAATGAGCAGTTCTTC
>once|TRBV10-3|.|TRBJ2-7
CAISEPPDSSYEQYF
TGTGCCATCAGTGAGCCGCCGGATAGCTCCTACGAGCAGTACTTC
>.|TRBV10-3|TRBD2|TRBJ2-3
CAISFGGGSTDTQYF
TGTGCCATCAGTTTTGGCGGGGGAAGCACAGATACGCAGTATTTT
>.|TRBV6-5|TRBD1|TRBJ1-5
CASSQTGEQPQHF
TGTGCCAGCAGCCAGACAGGGGAACAGCCCCAGCATTTT
>.|TRBV7-9|TRBD1|TRBJ1-2
CASSPTGTGGPGYTF
TGTGCCAGCAGCCCCACCGGGACAGGGGGACCCGGCTACACCTTC
>.|TRBV18|.|TRBJ1-2
CASVTNSGNYGYTF
TGTGCCAGCGTCACCAATTCCGGGAACTATGGCTACACCTTC
>.|TRBV19|.|TRBJ1-2
CASRLSGGWGYTF
TGTGCCAGCAGACTAAGTGGGGGCTGGGGCTACACCTTC
>.|TRBV29-1|.|TRBJ1-2
CSVEGRAGGYGYTF
TGCAGCGTTGAAGGGAGGGCAGGCGGCTATGGCTACACCTTC
>once|TRBV3-1/TRBV3-2|TRBD2|TRBJ2-3
CASSLRVTSGNTDTQYF
TGTGCCAGCAGCCTCCGAGTGACTAGCGGAAACACAGATACGCAGTATTTT
>.|TRBV18|TRBD2|TRBJ2-5
CASSPNSGRGETQYF
TGTGCCAGCTCACCTAATAGCGGGAGAGGGGAGACCCAGTACTTC
>.|TRBV10-3|.|TRBJ1-2
CAISEYRANYGYTF
TGTGCCATCAGTGAGTATAGAGCTAACTATGGCTACACCTTC
>.|TRBV2|TRBD2|TRBJ2-1
CASSETVAGGVSGSQFF
TGTGCCAGCAGTGAAACGGTAGCGGGAGGGGTTTCGGGATCGCAGTTCTTC
>few|TRBV7-9|.|TRBJ1-5
CASSPAGFNQPQHF
TGTGCCAGCAGTCCGGCGGGGTTCAATCAGCCCCAGCATTTT
>.|TRBV19|.|TRBJ1-2
CASSPGQASLYGYTF
TGTGCCAGTTCCCCCGGGCAGGCGAGTCTCTATGGCTACACCTTC
>.|TRBV5-1|.|TRBJ2-2
CASSSGRNTGELFF
TGCGCCAGCAGCTCGGGGAGAAACACCGGGGAGCTGTTTTTT
>once|TRBV4-1|.|TRBJ1-5
CASSSFPQGIGQPQHF
TGCGCCAGCAGCAGTTTTCCTCAGGGGATCGGACAGCCCCAGCATTTT
>.|TRBV6-4|TRBD1|TRBJ2-2
CASRKQGADTGELFF
TGTGCCAGCAGAAAACAGGGGGCTGACACCGGGGAGCTGTTTTTT
>.|TRBV5-1|.|TRBJ2-7
CASSRDGLSYEQYF
TGCGCCAGCAGCCGGGACGGGCTCTCCTACGAGCAGTACTTC
>.|TRBV5-1|TRBD1|TRBJ2-7
CASSLGRDSTYEQYF
TGCGCCAGCAGCTTGGGTCGGGACAGCACCTACGAGCAGTACTTC
>.|TRBV12-5|.|TRBJ2-1
CASGLVLWGTVGNEQFF
TGTGCTAGTGGTTTGGTACTGTGGGGGACGGTGGGCAATGAGCAGTTCTTC
>few|TRBV11-2|.|TRBJ2-5
CASSFSEGETQYF
TGTGCCAGCAGCTTTTCAGAGGGAGAGACCCAGTACTTC
>.|TRBV7-2|.|TRBJ2-1
CASSPALGPGGYNEQFF
TGTGCCAGCAGCCCCGCCCTGGGCCCTGGTGGTTACAATGAGCAGTTCTTC
>.|TRBV30|.|TRBJ2-7
CAWSLQEYEQYF
TGTGCCTGGAGCCTACAGGAATACGAGCAGTACTTC
>.|TRBV27|.|TRBJ1-1
CASRQNTEAFF
TGTGCCAGCAGACAGAACACTGAAGCTTTCTTT